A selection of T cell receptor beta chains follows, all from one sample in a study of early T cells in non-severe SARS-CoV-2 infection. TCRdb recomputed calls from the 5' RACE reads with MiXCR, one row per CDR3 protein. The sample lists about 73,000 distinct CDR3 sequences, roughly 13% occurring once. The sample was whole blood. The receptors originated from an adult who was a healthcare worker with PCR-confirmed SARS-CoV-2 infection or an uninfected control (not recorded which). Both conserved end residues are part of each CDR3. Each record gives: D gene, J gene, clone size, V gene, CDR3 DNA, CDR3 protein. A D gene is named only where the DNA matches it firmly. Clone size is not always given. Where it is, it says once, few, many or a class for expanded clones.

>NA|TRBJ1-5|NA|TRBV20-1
TGCAGTGCTAGTACCGGGTCTCTTCAGCCCCAGCATTTT
CSASTGSLQPQHF
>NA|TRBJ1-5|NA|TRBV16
TGTGCCAGCAGCCAATCAGGGGGCAATCAGCCCCAGCATTTT
CASSQSGGNQPQHF
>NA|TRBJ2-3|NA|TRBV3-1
TGTGCCAGCAGCCAAGGACTACCTAACACAGATACGCAGTATTTT
CASSQGLPNTDTQYF
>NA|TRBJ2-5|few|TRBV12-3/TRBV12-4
TGTGCCAGCAGTTTAACGGGCCAGAAAGAGACCCAGTACTTC
CASSLTGQKETQYF
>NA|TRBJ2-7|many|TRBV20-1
TGCAGTGCTAGTAGCCAGGGAACGCAGGGCCAGTACTTC
CSASSQGTQGQYF
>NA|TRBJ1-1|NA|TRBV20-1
TGCAGTGCTAGAGTGAACAGGGCGACTGAAGCTTTCTTT
CSARVNRATEAFF
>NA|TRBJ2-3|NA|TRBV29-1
TGCAGCGTCGCCGGGACTAGCACAGATACGCAGTATTTT
CSVAGTSTDTQYF
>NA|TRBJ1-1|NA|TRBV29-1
TGCAGCGTTGGGGGACCGACAGTGAACACTGAAGCTTTCTTT
CSVGGPTVNTEAFF
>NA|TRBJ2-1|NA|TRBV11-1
TGTGCCAGCAGCCGCAGGACTGGAAACAATGAGCAGTTCTTC
CASSRRTGNNEQFF
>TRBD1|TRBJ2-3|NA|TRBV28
TGTGCCAGCAGTTTCGGACAGGGTGGCACAGATACGCAGTATTTT
CASSFGQGGTDTQYF
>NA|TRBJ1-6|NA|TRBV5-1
TGCGCCAGCAGCCAACTTTGGGAGGCTTCACCCCTCCACTTT
CASSQLWEASPLHF
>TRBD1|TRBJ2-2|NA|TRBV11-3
TGTGCCAGCAGCCAGGACAGGGGAGTCACCGGGGAGCTGTTTTTT
CASSQDRGVTGELFF
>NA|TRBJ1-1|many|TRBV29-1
TGCAGCGTTGATTGGGTCAGGGCAGGGATAATAGTAGGTAGCACTGAAGCTTTCTTT
CSVDWVRAGIIVGSTEAFF
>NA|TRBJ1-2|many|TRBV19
TGTGCCAGTAGGATGACTGCTAACTATGGCTACACCTTC
CASRMTANYGYTF
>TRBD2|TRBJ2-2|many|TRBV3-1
TGTGCCAGCAGCCAAGTGGAAGGGCTAGCGGGATCGAACACCGGGGAGCTGTTTTTT
CASSQVEGLAGSNTGELFF
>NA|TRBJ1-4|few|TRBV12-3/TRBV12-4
TGTGCCAGCAGTTTGGGGCAGGGTGGTGAAAAACTGTTTTTT
CASSLGQGGEKLFF
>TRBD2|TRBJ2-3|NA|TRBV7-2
TGTGCCAGCAGCTCAGTGGCGGGGGGCCCCACAGATACGCAGTATTTT
CASSSVAGGPTDTQYF
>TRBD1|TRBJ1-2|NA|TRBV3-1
TGTGCCAGCAGCCAGCAGGACAGGGCTGGTGGCTACACCTTC
CASSQQDRAGGYTF
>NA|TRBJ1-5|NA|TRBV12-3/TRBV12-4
TGTGCCGGACGGGGGAATCAGCCCCAGCATTTT
CAGRGNQPQHF
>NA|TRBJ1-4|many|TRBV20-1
TGCAGTGCTATGCTGGGGACTAATGAAAAACTGTTTTTT
CSAMLGTNEKLFF
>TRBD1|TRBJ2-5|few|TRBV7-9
TGTGCCAGCAGCCGGGGACAGGGAATACAAGAGACCCAGTACTTC
CASSRGQGIQETQYF
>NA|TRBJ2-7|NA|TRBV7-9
TGTGCCAGCAGCTTAGTTGTAAGCTCCTACGAGCAGTACTTC
CASSLVVSSYEQYF
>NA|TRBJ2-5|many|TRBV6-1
TGTGCCAGCAGGGAAGGACGGTTCCAAGAGACCCAGTACTTC
CASREGRFQETQYF
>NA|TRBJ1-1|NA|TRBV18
TGTGCCAGCTCACCAGAGGACAGCTACGAAGCTTTCTTT
CASSPEDSYEAFF
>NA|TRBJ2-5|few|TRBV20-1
TGCAGTGCTAGAGATCCCCCAGGCCAAGAGACCCAGTACTTC
CSARDPPGQETQYF
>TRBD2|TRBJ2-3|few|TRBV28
TGTGCCAGCAGTTTATATCGGCGGGGGGCGCATACGCAGTATTTT
CASSLYRRGAHTQYF
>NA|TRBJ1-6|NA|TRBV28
TGTGCCAGCAGCCAAGGGTTTTCCTATAATTCACCCCTCCACTTT
CASSQGFSYNSPLHF
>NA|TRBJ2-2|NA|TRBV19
TGTGCCAGTAGTACTGAGCCCTCGGGTACCGGGGAGCTGTTTTTT
CASSTEPSGTGELFF
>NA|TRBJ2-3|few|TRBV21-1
TGTGCCAGCAGAAAGGGTCGCACAGATACGCAGTATTTT
CASRKGRTDTQYF
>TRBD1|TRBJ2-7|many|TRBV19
TGTGCCAGTAGTGGACAGGGGAGGACCTACGAGCAGTACTTC
CASSGQGRTYEQYF
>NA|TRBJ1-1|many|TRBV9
TGTGCCAGCAGCGTAGGCGCTAACACTGAAGCTTTCTTT
CASSVGANTEAFF
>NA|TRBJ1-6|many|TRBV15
TGTGCCACCAGCAGAGCCGGGACACGTAATTCACCCCTCCACTTT
CATSRAGTRNSPLHF
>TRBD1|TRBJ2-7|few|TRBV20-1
TGCAGTGCCCTTAGACAGGGGGTCTCCTACGAGCAGTACTTC
CSALRQGVSYEQYF
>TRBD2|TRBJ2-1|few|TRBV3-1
TGTGCCAGCAGCCAAGTGACTAGCGGGGGGGCCCGGTTCTTC
CASSQVTSGGARFF
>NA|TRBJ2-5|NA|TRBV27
TGTGCCAGCAGTATAGCCGGGACATACCAAGAGACCCAGTACTTC
CASSIAGTYQETQYF
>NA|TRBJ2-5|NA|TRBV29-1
TGCAGCGTTGAAAGGCTCCGAAATGGGGAGACCCAGTACTTC
CSVERLRNGETQYF
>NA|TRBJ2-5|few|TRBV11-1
TGTGCCAGCAGCTTAGCGCATGGGGGGGGGCCGAAGACCCAGTACTTC
CASSLAHGGGPKTQYF
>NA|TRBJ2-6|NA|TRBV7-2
TGTGCCACCTCTTTAATTGGACCGCCGTCTGGGGCCAACGTCCTGACTTTC
CATSLIGPPSGANVLTF
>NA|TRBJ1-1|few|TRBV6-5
TGTGCCAGCAGTTACGCGGGGACTTCTGCTTTCTTT
CASSYAGTSAFF
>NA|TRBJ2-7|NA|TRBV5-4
TGTGCCAGCAGCTTTGGGACCCTCCAACGAGGGATCGAGCAGTACTTC
CASSFGTLQRGIEQYF
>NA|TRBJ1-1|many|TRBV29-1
TGCAGCGTTGCCGGGGGCAGGGGGAACACTGAAGCTTTCTTT
CSVAGGRGNTEAFF
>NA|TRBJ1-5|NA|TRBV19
TGTGCCAGTAGTAATGGGTACGGGAATCAGCCCCAGCATTTT
CASSNGYGNQPQHF
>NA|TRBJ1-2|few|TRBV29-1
TGCAGCGCTCTAGACAGCTCGGGCTACACCTTC
CSALDSSGYTF
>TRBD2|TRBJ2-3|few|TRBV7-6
TGTGCCAGCAGCTCTCCGGGACTAGACTCACCCGATACGCAGTATTTT
CASSSPGLDSPDTQYF